This T cell receptor (beta chain) was sequenced in a study of cytomegalovirus exposure and HLA in healthy donors. The PCR had 60 Vbeta and 13 Jbeta primers. Measured with immunoSEQ multiplex PCR; TCRdb has only the in-frame clones, and not every one. The sample lists tens of thousands of clones; approximately 70% were seen once. This TCR was recovered from a woman between 50 and 59 years old in good health and CMV-seropositive. Sequenced sample: PBMCs.

CDR3 amino acids: CASSLTSGNTIYF. The CDR3 nucleotides are TGCGCCAGCAGCTTGACATCTGGAAACACCATATATTTT. The chain carries TRBV5-1 and TRBJ1-3, with no clear D. Germline assignment: CDR1 SGHRS and CDR2 YFSETQ. There are 13 residues in the CDR3. V was shortened by 1 base and J by 1 base, with 3 bases between the two germline ends.